This entry is about one TCR beta chain. This sample stems from a study of control samples from healthy donors and cancer patients. Profiling relied on immunoSEQ multiplex PCR, and the TCRdb table lists in-frame clones only, not all of them. The data hold tens of thousands of clones, with roughly 92% observed a single time. Trimming cost V 3 bases and J 6 bases; bases outside gene matches: 6. CDR3 size: 14 residues. Germline CDR1 is DFQATT and CDR2 is SNEGSKA (reference sequence). The sequenced material came from blood. This clonotype was obtained from a young man in good health. The chain recombines TRBV20-1 with TRBJ2-2, with 8 nucleotides matching TRBD2. CDR3 DNA: TGCAGTGCTAGTCGGCGGGAGGTGGCCGGGGAGCTGTTTTTT. Protein sequence: CSASRREVAGELFF.